The clone carrying this T cell receptor beta chain was picked up many times. The TCR beta CDR3 regions underwent amplification using RNA transcripts as the source. The HTBI set primed first-round TCR CDR3 RT-PCR. MiXCR, run by TCRdb on the multiplex PCR reads, gives a single entry per CDR3 protein. The data contain hundreds of thousands of distinct CDR3 sequences, 20% to 25% of them seen just once; the ten biggest clones take up 20% to 30%. The data belong to a study of T cells in Graves' hyperthyroidism and ophthalmopathy. The germline gives CDR1 LGHNT, CDR2 FRNRAP. The CDR3 is 15 residues long. Trimming left V 2 bases short and J 4 bases short, with 15 bases between.

Source material: blood. This sequence originates from a man aged 35 to 55 with Graves' hyperthyroidism that later progressed to Graves' ophthalmopathy. This chain joins TRBV12-5 and TRBJ2-7; possibly TRBD1 for D (6 bases). The CDR3 region is CASGLRGTPMYEQYF. CDR3 nucleotides: TGTGCTAGTGGTTTGCGAGGGACACCGATGTACGAGCAGTACTTC.